In its sample, the clone carrying this T cell receptor beta chain was seen a few times. Its matching antigen is unknown. The CDR3 sequence is 13 residues long. The V gene end was trimmed by 7 bases and the J gene end by 3 bases; junction bases not matched to a gene: 3. Germline values: CDR1 MNHEY, CDR2 SVGEGT. This sample was taken from a study of CD8 T cells in ankylosing spondylitis. MiXCR, run by TCRdb on the 5' RACE reads, gives a single entry per CDR3 protein. The sample lists roughly 150,000 distinct CDR3 sequences, around 32% occurring once. Broader study findings: Typical of ankylosing spondylitis blood, it appeared, was a TCR beta motif of roughly eight highly homologous variants.

The sequenced material came from synovial fluid, either unsorted or a sorted T cell fraction (not recorded which). This TCR derives from a male donor with ankylosing spondylitis. This sequence joins TRBV6-2 or TRBV6-3 and TRBJ1-5, with TRBD1 matching over 7 bases. CDR3 protein: CASTGQANQPQHF. In DNA, the CDR3 is TGTGCCAGCACAGGACAGGCCAATCAGCCCCAGCATTTT.